This T cell receptor beta chain came from a study of T cell responses to AZD1222 COVID-19 vaccine. Whole-study findings and limits: Reportedly, nearly half of unique spike TCRs recognized epitopes outside B.1.351/B.1.1.7 mutations. Baseline serostatus was positive in only a handful of AZD1222 recipients. Repertoire collection took place solely once the T cell response had peaked. The donors showed a predominance of white British ancestry and of females, with possible underestimation of clonal diversity.

Comment on this clone: The antigen remains unidentified.

Trimming removed 4 bases from V and 6 bases from J, with 23 bases in between. Germline CDR1 is SGHVS and CDR2 is FNYEAQ. The CDR3 length is 17 residues. Measured with immunoSEQ multiplex PCR; TCRdb has only the in-frame clones, and not every one. This sample has approximately 100,000 clones, with about nine tenths found just once. V and J are TRBV7-6 and TRBJ2-3; D is possibly TRBD1 (5 bases). The receptor's source is an adult in good health. This sample comprised peripheral blood, obtained on day 0 of MenACWY control vaccination. DNA of the CDR3: TGTGCCAGCAGCTACTATATGGGGCCACCCACCAGGGATACGCAGTATTTT. This codes for CASSYYMGPPTRDTQYF.